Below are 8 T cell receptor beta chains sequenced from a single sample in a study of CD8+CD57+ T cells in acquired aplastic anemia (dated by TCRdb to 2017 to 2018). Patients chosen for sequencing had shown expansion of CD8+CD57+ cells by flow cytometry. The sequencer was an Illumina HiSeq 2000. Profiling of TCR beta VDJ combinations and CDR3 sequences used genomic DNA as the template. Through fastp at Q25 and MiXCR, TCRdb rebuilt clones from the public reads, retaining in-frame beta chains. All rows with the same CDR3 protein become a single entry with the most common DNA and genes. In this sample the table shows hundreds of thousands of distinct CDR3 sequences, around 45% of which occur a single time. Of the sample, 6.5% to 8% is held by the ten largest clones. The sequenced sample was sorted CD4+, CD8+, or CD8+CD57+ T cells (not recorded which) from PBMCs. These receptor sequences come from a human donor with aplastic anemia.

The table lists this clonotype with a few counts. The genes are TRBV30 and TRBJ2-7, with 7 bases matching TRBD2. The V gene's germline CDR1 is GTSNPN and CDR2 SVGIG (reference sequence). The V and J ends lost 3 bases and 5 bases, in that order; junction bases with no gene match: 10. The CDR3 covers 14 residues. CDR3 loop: CAWRYGSGVDEQYF. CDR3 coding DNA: TGTGCCTGGAGGTATGGCAGCGGGGTCGACGAGCAGTACTTC.

Here the CDR3 DNA reads TGCGCCAGCAGCTCCCCCGCCCAGGGCGAGAACACTGAAGCTTTCTTT. This translates into CASSSPAQGENTEAFF. The rearrangement uses TRBV5-1 and TRBJ1-1; tentative D call: TRBD1 (5 bases). V was trimmed by 3 bases and J by 1 base, leaving 16 bases between them. In germline, CDR1 is SGHRS, CDR2 YFSETQ. The CDR3 has 16 residues. Full variable domain (missing parts from reference TRBV5-1 and TRBJ1-1): KAGVTQTPRYLIKTRGQQVTLSCSPISGHRSVSWYQQTPGQGLQFLFEYFSETQRNKGNFPGRFSGRQFSNSRSEMNVSTLELGDSALYLCASSSPAQGENTEAFFGQGTRLTVV.

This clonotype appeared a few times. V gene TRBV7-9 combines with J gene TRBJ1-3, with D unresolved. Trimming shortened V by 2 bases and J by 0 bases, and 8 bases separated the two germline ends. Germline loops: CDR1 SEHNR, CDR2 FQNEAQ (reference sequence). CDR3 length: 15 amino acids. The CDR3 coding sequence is TGTGCCAGCAGCTTACAGCCTATCTCTGGAAACACCATATATTTT. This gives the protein CASSLQPISGNTIYF.

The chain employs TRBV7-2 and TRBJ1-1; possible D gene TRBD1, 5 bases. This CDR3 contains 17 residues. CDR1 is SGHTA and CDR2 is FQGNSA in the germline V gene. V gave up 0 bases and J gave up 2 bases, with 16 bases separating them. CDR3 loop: CASSLAQGEMDNTEAFF. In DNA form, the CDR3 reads TGTGCCAGCAGCTTAGCCCAGGGAGAGATGGATAACACTGAAGCTTTCTTT. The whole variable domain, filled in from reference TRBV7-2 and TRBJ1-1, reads GAGVSQSPSNKVTEKGKDVELRCDPISGHTALYWYRQSLGQGLEFLIYFQGNSAPDKSGLPSDRFSAERTGGSVSTLTIQRTQQEDSAVYLCASSLAQGEMDNTEAFFGQGTRLTVV.

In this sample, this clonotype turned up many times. CDR3 residues: CASSLGAGGPYNEQFF. The CDR3 DNA sequence: TGTGCCAGCAGCTTAGGAGCGGGAGGGCCTTACAATGAGCAGTTCTTC. The chain combines TRBV7-3 with TRBJ2-1, with 10 bases matching TRBD2. Germline V CDR1 and CDR2: SGHTA, FQGTGA. With 2 bases clipped from V and 4 bases from J, the junction kept 5 bases outside the gene matches. This CDR3 comprises 16 residues.

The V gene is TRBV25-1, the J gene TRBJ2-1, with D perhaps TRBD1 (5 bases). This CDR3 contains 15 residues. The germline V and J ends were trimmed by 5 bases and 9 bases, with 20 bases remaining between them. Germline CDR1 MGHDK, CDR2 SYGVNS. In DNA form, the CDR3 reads TGTGCCAGCAGTTTATTACCTTTTCCAGGGCCTGAGCAGTTCTTC. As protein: CASSLLPFPGPEQFF.

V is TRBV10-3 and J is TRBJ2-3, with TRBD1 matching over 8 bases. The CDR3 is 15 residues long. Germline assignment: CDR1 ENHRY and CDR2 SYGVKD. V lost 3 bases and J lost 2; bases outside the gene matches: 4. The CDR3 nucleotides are TGTGCCATCAGTGATTTGGGACAGGACACAGATACGCAGTATTTT. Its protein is CAISDLGQDTDTQYF.

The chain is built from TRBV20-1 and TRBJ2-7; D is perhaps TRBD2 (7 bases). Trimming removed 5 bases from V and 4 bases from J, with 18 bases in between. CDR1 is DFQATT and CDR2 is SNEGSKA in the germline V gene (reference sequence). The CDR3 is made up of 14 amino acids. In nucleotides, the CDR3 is TGCAGTGCTGAGGGGGGGGCGCATGAGTACGAGCAGTACTTC. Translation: CSAEGGAHEYEQYF.